The sequence of this T cell receptor beta chain was determined in a study of blood T cell repertoires in COVID-19. Study context: Samples representing acute and convalescent COVID-19 were sourced from the United States, Italy and Spain. T cells, B-cell-depleted T cells, or PBMCs provided the cDNA or gDNA that served as material.

Methods used by the authors: Nucleated cell number was recorded as an estimate derived from reference gene primer amplification. TCRdb keeps only in-frame clones here, not all; method: immunoSEQ multiplex PCR. That table is the source of V, J and clone size, and D and trimming were worked out from the DNA. The top ten hold around 47% of the sample, which has 65,000 to 70,000 clones, 75% to 80% seen once. Germline values: CDR1 SGHRS, CDR2 YFSETQ. J lost 1 base, V lost 5 bases, and 4 bases had no gene match. The CDR3 extends over 14 amino acids. The receptor's source is a human donor in a cohort sampled during active COVID-19. The material sequenced was peripheral blood. The chain joins TRBV5-1 to TRBJ2-3, with 7 positions matching TRBD2. CDR3 in DNA: TGCGCCAGCAGGCCGGGAGGAGGCACAGATACGCAGTATTTT. This gives the protein CASRPGGGTDTQYF.